Listed below are T cell receptor beta chains from one sample, sequenced in a study of cytomegalovirus exposure and HLA in healthy donors. Profiling relied on immunoSEQ multiplex PCR, and the TCRdb table lists in-frame clones only, not all of them. The sample lists around 120,000 clones, 75% to 90% occurring once. Material for sequencing was PBMCs. Receptor source: a man in his fifties in good health and CMV-seronegative. Each CDR3 is given with its conserved first and last residue. Each record gives: J gene, clone size, CDR3 length, D gene, V gene, CDR3 DNA, CDR3 protein. A D gene is named only where the DNA matches it firmly. The size entry is marked missing in some rows and otherwise reads once, few, many or a size class.

j_call: TRBJ2-5
clone_size: NA
cdr3_length: 13
d_call: NA
v_call: TRBV7-9
cdr3_nt: TGTGCCAGCAGCTTAGAGACAGCCAAGACCCAGTACTTC
cdr3_aa: CASSLETAKTQYF

j_call: TRBJ2-3
clone_size: NA
cdr3_length: 15
d_call: NA
v_call: TRBV7-9
cdr3_nt: TGTGCCAGCAGCTTATTTAGCCAAGACACAGATACGCAGTATTTT
cdr3_aa: CASSLFSQDTDTQYF

j_call: TRBJ2-7
clone_size: NA
cdr3_length: 16
d_call: TRBD1
v_call: TRBV5-1
cdr3_nt: TGCGCCAGCAGCTTAGGGGGACAGGGTAAAGGATACGAGCAGTACTTC
cdr3_aa: CASSLGGQGKGYEQYF

j_call: TRBJ1-5
clone_size: NA
cdr3_length: 14
d_call: NA
v_call: TRBV28
cdr3_nt: TGTGCCACAGTGGGGGCAGGGCCCAATCAGCCCCAGCATTTT
cdr3_aa: CATVGAGPNQPQHF

j_call: TRBJ2-3
clone_size: NA
cdr3_length: 11
d_call: TRBD2
v_call: TRBV29-1
cdr3_nt: TGCAGCATTAGCGGGGGGGGTACGCAGTATTTT
cdr3_aa: CSISGGGTQYF

j_call: TRBJ2-7
clone_size: NA
cdr3_length: 14
d_call: TRBD1
v_call: TRBV7-2
cdr3_nt: TGTGCCAGCAGCGGACAGGGGCGGGTCTACGAGCAGTACTTC
cdr3_aa: CASSGQGRVYEQYF

j_call: TRBJ2-5
clone_size: NA
cdr3_length: 15
d_call: NA
v_call: TRBV4-2
cdr3_nt: TGTGCCAGCAGCCTTCGGGTAGCGGACCAAGAGACCCAGTACTTC
cdr3_aa: CASSLRVADQETQYF

j_call: TRBJ1-5
clone_size: NA
cdr3_length: 15
d_call: TRBD1
v_call: TRBV2
cdr3_nt: TGTGCCAGCAGTGTGGAGGGGGCCAGCAATCAGCCCCAGCATTTT
cdr3_aa: CASSVEGASNQPQHF

j_call: TRBJ1-4
clone_size: NA
cdr3_length: 16
d_call: TRBD1
v_call: TRBV7-2
cdr3_nt: TGTGCCAGCAGCCTAGACAGGGACCGGGACGTAGAAAAACTGTTTTTT
cdr3_aa: CASSLDRDRDVEKLFF

j_call: TRBJ2-1
clone_size: few
cdr3_length: 16
d_call: TRBD1
v_call: TRBV5-1
cdr3_nt: TGCGCCAGCAGCTTAGGAGGACAGGGTAGTTTTAATGAGCAGTTCTTC
cdr3_aa: CASSLGGQGSFNEQFF

j_call: TRBJ1-1
clone_size: NA
cdr3_length: 14
d_call: NA
v_call: TRBV11-2
cdr3_nt: TGTGCCAGCAGCTTTAGGAGTGGGAACACTGAAGCTTTCTTT
cdr3_aa: CASSFRSGNTEAFF

j_call: TRBJ2-7
clone_size: NA
cdr3_length: 13
d_call: NA
v_call: TRBV11-2
cdr3_nt: TGTGCCAGCAGCTTAGAGCTAGGCCACGAGCAGTACTTC
cdr3_aa: CASSLELGHEQYF

j_call: TRBJ1-2
clone_size: NA
cdr3_length: 13
d_call: NA
v_call: TRBV27
cdr3_nt: TGTGCCAGCAGCCGGGGGGGGGCTAATGGCTACACCTTC
cdr3_aa: CASSRGGANGYTF

j_call: TRBJ1-1
clone_size: NA
cdr3_length: 15
d_call: NA
v_call: TRBV9
cdr3_nt: TGTGCCAGCAGCGTCGGGGGGGGGATGAACACTGAAGCTTTCTTT
cdr3_aa: CASSVGGGMNTEAFF

j_call: TRBJ2-3
clone_size: NA
cdr3_length: 16
d_call: NA
v_call: TRBV19
cdr3_nt: TGTGCCAGCCGTTCGAGGAGGGCCGGAGGCACAGATACGCAGTATTTT
cdr3_aa: CASRSRRAGGTDTQYF

j_call: TRBJ2-7
clone_size: NA
cdr3_length: 14
d_call: NA
v_call: TRBV5-1
cdr3_nt: TGCGCCAGCCAGGCCTTCGGGAGCATGGACGAGCAGTACTTC
cdr3_aa: CASQAFGSMDEQYF

j_call: TRBJ2-2
clone_size: NA
cdr3_length: 15
d_call: TRBD1
v_call: TRBV4-3
cdr3_nt: TGCGCCAGCAGCCGAGGGACAGGGGCCGCCGGGGAGCTGTTTTTT
cdr3_aa: CASSRGTGAAGELFF

j_call: TRBJ1-1
clone_size: NA
cdr3_length: 13
d_call: NA
v_call: TRBV12-2
cdr3_nt: TGTGCAAGTCGCTTAACACCGGAGAGGAAAGCTTTCTTT
cdr3_aa: CASRLTPERKAFF

j_call: TRBJ1-1
clone_size: NA
cdr3_length: 13
d_call: NA
v_call: TRBV6-5
cdr3_nt: TGTGCCAGCAGTAGGGGAGGGAACACTGAAGCTTTCTTT
cdr3_aa: CASSRGGNTEAFF

j_call: TRBJ2-7
clone_size: NA
cdr3_length: 13
d_call: NA
v_call: TRBV27
cdr3_nt: TGTGCCAGCAGTTACCAGGCTGCCTACGAGCAGTACTTC
cdr3_aa: CASSYQAAYEQYF

j_call: TRBJ1-2
clone_size: NA
cdr3_length: 15
d_call: TRBD1
v_call: TRBV29-1
cdr3_nt: TGCAGCGTCGGGACAGGGGGCTTTGTTTCGGATGGCTACACCTTC
cdr3_aa: CSVGTGGFVSDGYTF

j_call: TRBJ2-7
clone_size: NA
cdr3_length: 14
d_call: NA
v_call: TRBV11-2
cdr3_nt: TGTGCCAGCAGGGGCGGGACGGCACCCTACGAGCAGTACTTC
cdr3_aa: CASRGGTAPYEQYF

j_call: TRBJ2-7
clone_size: NA
cdr3_length: 13
d_call: NA
v_call: TRBV5-4
cdr3_nt: TGTGCCAGCAGCTTTATGCGGGACTACGAGCAGTACTTC
cdr3_aa: CASSFMRDYEQYF

j_call: TRBJ1-1
clone_size: few
cdr3_length: 13
d_call: NA
v_call: TRBV7-9
cdr3_nt: TGTGCCAGCAGCTTCGAGACGGGCACTGAAGCTTTCTTT
cdr3_aa: CASSFETGTEAFF

j_call: TRBJ1-5
clone_size: NA
cdr3_length: 15
d_call: NA
v_call: TRBV5-1
cdr3_nt: TGCGCCAGCAGCTTGACAGGGATGGCCAATCAGCCCCAGCATTTT
cdr3_aa: CASSLTGMANQPQHF

j_call: TRBJ2-5
clone_size: few
cdr3_length: 18
d_call: TRBD2
v_call: TRBV7-2
cdr3_nt: TGTGCCAGCAGCACACGACACTTAGCGGGGGGACAAACAAAGACCCAGTACTTC
cdr3_aa: CASSTRHLAGGQTKTQYF

j_call: TRBJ2-5
clone_size: NA
cdr3_length: 20
d_call: TRBD2
v_call: TRBV19
cdr3_nt: TGTGCCAGTACCAAAGGAGGGGCAGCCGGGACTAGCGTTCCTTTGGAGACCCAGTACTTC
cdr3_aa: CASTKGGAAGTSVPLETQYF

j_call: TRBJ1-6
clone_size: NA
cdr3_length: 15
d_call: TRBD1
v_call: TRBV9
cdr3_nt: TGTGCCAGCAGCGTACGGACAGGGGAAGGCTCACCCCTCCACTTT
cdr3_aa: CASSVRTGEGSPLHF

j_call: TRBJ2-7
clone_size: NA
cdr3_length: 15
d_call: TRBD2
v_call: TRBV5-6
cdr3_nt: TGTGCCAGCAGCTCGCTAGCGGGAGCCGCCTACGAGCAGTACTTC
cdr3_aa: CASSSLAGAAYEQYF

j_call: TRBJ2-7
clone_size: NA
cdr3_length: 20
d_call: TRBD1
v_call: TRBV2
cdr3_nt: TGTGCCAGCAGTTTTATGTCGGTGACAGGGGAACCTAAATTCTCCTACGAGCAGTACTTC
cdr3_aa: CASSFMSVTGEPKFSYEQYF

j_call: TRBJ1-2
clone_size: NA
cdr3_length: 13
d_call: NA
v_call: TRBV9
cdr3_nt: TGTGCCAGCAGCGTAGATCGAGGGAGTGGCTACACCTTC
cdr3_aa: CASSVDRGSGYTF